The 19 T cell receptor beta chains below come from one sample, sequenced in a study of T cells in localized non-small cell lung cancer (dated by TCRdb to about 2020). The protocol used for the library was the immunoSEQ multiplex PCR assay. Not all clones reach the TCRdb copy of this immuneACCESS table, which keeps in-frame sequences only. Checked studies attribute under half of the gap to unresolved V genes and leave the rest unexplained. Within this sample are about 78,000 clones, with roughly 81% of them counted one time only. Clones ranked in the top ten supply more than 2.5% of the sample. This sample comprised peripheral blood, obtained before any cancer treatment. The receptors here all came from a man between 40 and 70 years old with stage I lung adenocarcinoma.

This clone was detected a few times. The J gene is TRBJ1-1, the V gene TRBV5-4; 8 bases are a match to TRBD1. Trimming at V came to 2 bases and at J to 6 bases, leaving 3 bases not matched to a gene. Germline V gene sequence: CDR1 SGHNT, CDR2 YYREEE (reference sequence). The CDR3 extends over 13 amino acids. The CDR3 protein is CASSFDRGSEAFF. The CDR3 nucleotides are TGTGCCAGCAGCTTTGACAGGGGCTCTGAAGCTTTCTTT.

In its sample, this clone was seen a few times. The chain joins TRBV7-9 to TRBJ1-1; 10 bases fit TRBD1. Germline V gene lookup returns CDR1 SEHNR and CDR2 FQNEAQ (reference sequence). The CDR3 spans 15 residues. Trimming took 5 bases from V and 6 from J; bases not matched to a gene: 9. The CDR3 reads CASSADRGQGAEAFF. In DNA, the CDR3 is TGTGCCAGCAGCGCCGACAGGGGGCAGGGTGCTGAAGCTTTCTTT.

The rearrangement joins TRBV2 to TRBJ2-7, with 7 bases fitting TRBD2. V lost 2 bases to trimming and J lost 7 bases; unmatched junction nucleotides: 11. CDR3 length: 15 amino acids. The V gene's germline CDR1 is SNHLY and CDR2 FYNNEI. This chain's CDR3 is CASSESSSGIGEQYF. In nucleotides, the CDR3 is TGTGCCAGCAGTGAATCTTCCAGCGGGATAGGGGAGCAGTACTTC.

The rearrangement joins TRBV7-2 to TRBJ2-5, with a tentative D call TRBD1 (6 bases). Between the trimmed V and J ends, which lost 1 base and 3 bases, there was a span of 12 bases. CDR3 length: 15 residues. Looked up from germline, CDR1 is SGHTA and CDR2 is FQGNSA. As DNA, the CDR3 is TGTGCCAGCAGCTTAGTGGACAGCGAAAAAGAGACCCAGTACTTC. Its protein product is CASSLVDSEKETQYF.

This chain uses TRBV15 with TRBJ2-1; D is perhaps TRBD1 (6 bases). The CDR3 contains 19 residues. V was trimmed by 2 bases and J by 5 bases, leaving 25 bases between them. The V gene's germline CDR1 is LNHNV and CDR2 YYDKDF (reference sequence). CDR3: CATSRPYQNRVGVDNEQFF. Here the CDR3 DNA reads TGTGCCACCAGCAGACCCTACCAAAACAGGGTTGGGGTAGACAATGAGCAGTTCTTC.

The chain combines TRBV9 with TRBJ1-1, with TRBD1 as a possible D gene (6 bases). V dropped 0 bases and J dropped 8 bases, with 14 bases sitting between them. The CDR3 has 14 amino acids. From germline, CDR1 is SGDLS and CDR2 YYNGEE. The CDR3 nucleotides read TGTGCCAGCAGCGTAGTTCCGGGGGGCACGGAAGCTTTCTTT. This sequence encodes CASSVVPGGTEAFF.

V gene TRBV4-1 combines with J gene TRBJ2-3; D may be TRBD2 (9 bases). The CDR3 is made up of 20 amino acids. Between the trimmed V and J ends, which lost 4 bases and 0 bases, there was a span of 26 bases. Looked up from germline, CDR1 is MGHRA and CDR2 is YSYEKL. CDR3 amino acids: CASSPQTGVLAGTSTDTQYF. CDR3 DNA: TGCGCCAGCAGCCCCCAGACAGGGGTCCTAGCGGGGACTAGCACAGATACGCAGTATTTT.

The chain couples TRBV19 to TRBJ2-6; TRBD1 matches 7 bases. The germline CDR1 and CDR2 sequences are LNHDA and SQIVND (reference sequence). Losses at the gene ends were 10 bases for V and 0 bases for J; bases not matched to a gene: 6. The CDR3 contains 15 residues. CDR3 protein: CATRDSTSGANVLTF. The CDR3 DNA is TGTGCCACCCGGGACAGTACCTCTGGGGCCAACGTCCTGACTTTC.

This clone is a singleton in its sample. The chain has TRBV21-1 and TRBJ2-7; the tabulated D call, TRBD2, remains unverified against the DNA. TRBV21-1 is assigned pseudogene status. The CDR3 consists of 14 residues. CDR3 in amino acids: CASRPRWSEGEQYF. The CDR3 DNA reads as TGTGCCAGCAGGCCTCGGTGGTCGGAGGGCGAGCAGTACTTC.

The chain is built from TRBV12-5 and TRBJ2-3; D call uncertain. Germline CDR1 is LGHNT and CDR2 is FRNRAP. Trimming removed 2 bases at V and 8 bases at J, with 5 bases between. There are 11 residues in the CDR3. CDR3: CASGLYGTQYF. The CDR3, as DNA: TGTGCTAGTGGTTTGTATGGTACGCAGTATTTT.

This chain uses TRBV7-9 with TRBJ1-4, with 7 bases fitting TRBD1. Per germline, CDR1 SEHNR and CDR2 FQNEAQ (reference sequence). The CDR3 contains 16 residues. The J segment lost 1 base and the V segment lost 4 bases, leaving 6 bases of the junction unmatched. The CDR3 is CASSSFRTGTNEKLFF. CDR3 DNA sequence: TGTGCCAGCAGCTCATTCAGGACAGGAACTAATGAAAAACTGTTTTTT.

The chain carries TRBV27 and TRBJ2-7, with D possibly TRBD2 on 6 matching bases. The CDR3 is made up of 11 amino acids. Germline-derived CDR1 and CDR2 are MNHEY and SMNVEV (reference sequence). V was clipped by 4 bases and J by 7 bases, with 8 bases between them. CDR3 bases: TGTGCCAGCAGTTCTGGACTAGAGCAGTACTTC. This gives the protein CASSSGLEQYF.

CDR3: CASTSGLKLMNTEAFF. The CDR3 nucleotides are TGTGCCAGCACATCGGGTCTGAAGCTAATGAACACTGAAGCTTTCTTT. J is TRBJ1-1 and V is TRBV5-6; D not resolved. Trimming took 6 bases from V and 0 from J, leaving 18 bases between them. The V gene's germline CDR1 is SGHDT and CDR2 YYEEEE. The CDR3 totals 16 residues.

V is TRBV30 and J is TRBJ2-3; 7 bases are a match to TRBD2. V lost 0 bases, J lost 2 bases, and 2 bases stayed unmatched. The CDR3 spans 14 residues. In germline, CDR1 is GTSNPN, CDR2 SVGIG (reference sequence). The CDR3 DNA is TGTGCCTGGAGTGTAGCGGGGCCCACAGATACGCAGTATTTT. As protein: CAWSVAGPTDTQYF.

V gene TRBV19 combines with J gene TRBJ2-5, with TRBD1 matching 7 bases. V gave up 5 bases and J gave up 6 bases; unmatched junction bases: 12. This CDR3 is built from 15 residues. The germline CDR1 and CDR2 sequences are LNHDA and SQIVND (reference sequence). The CDR3 bases are TGTGCCAGTAGTGAGATTGACAGGGTGGTAAAGACCCAGTACTTC. Encoded protein: CASSEIDRVVKTQYF.

This clone appeared a few times. This rearrangement joins TRBV7-9 to TRBJ2-1; the D is unclear. The CDR3 consists of 12 residues. Deletions cut 5 bases from V and 7 bases from J, with 9 bases between. In germline, CDR1 is SEHNR, CDR2 FQNEAQ (reference sequence). This CDR3 reads CASSRTENEQFF. In DNA, the CDR3 is TGTGCCAGCAGCCGAACAGAGAATGAGCAGTTCTTC.

The chain is built from TRBV5-6 and TRBJ2-7; perhaps TRBD2 as D (7 bases). The V end was cut by 0 bases, the J end by 3 bases, with 16 bases between. The CDR3 sequence is 16 residues long. Germline values: CDR1 SGHDT, CDR2 YYEEEE. CDR3 DNA: TGTGCCAGCAGCTTGGTGGGGGGGCAGGGTCGCTACGAGCAGTACTTC. This codes for CASSLVGGQGRYEQYF.

This clone was counted between two and nine times. V gene TRBV10-1 combines with J gene TRBJ2-2; D remains unclear. Trimming stripped 4 bases from V and 11 bases from J, with 11 bases between. The CDR3 is made up of 12 amino acids. Germline V lookup: CDR1 WNHNN, CDR2 SYGVQD (reference sequence). The CDR3 is CASSVQAQELFF. In DNA form, the CDR3 reads TGCGCCAGCAGTGTGCAAGCCCAAGAGCTGTTTTTT.

The chain employs TRBV15 and TRBJ2-2, with 7 bases lining up with TRBD2. The CDR3 contains 14 residues. Trimming removed 0 bases from V and 7 bases from J; junction bases left unmatched: 2. Per the germline V gene, CDR1 is LNHNV and CDR2 is YYDKDF (reference sequence). The CDR3 loop reads CATSREPGGGELFF. The CDR3 coding sequence is TGTGCCACCAGCAGAGAACCGGGGGGCGGGGAGCTGTTTTTT.